One and the same sample provided the 18 T cell receptor beta chains below, sequenced in a study of technical replicates of blood from a few donors. Repertoires were generated with immunoSEQ multiplex PCR, while TCRdb's copy carries only in-frame clones and drops some. The sample shows about 62,000 clones, about 90% of them seen only once. Input material: PBMCs. The receptors here all came from a human donor in good health. Some clones in this sample may be carry-over from other donors' samples.

V and J are TRBV19 and TRBJ1-2; possibly TRBD1 for D (6 bases). Germline V lookup: CDR1 LNHDA, CDR2 SQIVND (reference sequence). The CDR3 covers 13 residues. V dropped 3 bases and J dropped 8 bases, with 13 bases sitting between them. CDR3 residues: CASSIAGAIGYTF. The CDR3 nucleotides are TGTGCCAGTAGTATTGCGGGGGCTATCGGCTACACCTTC.

Only a few counts were recorded for this clone. CDR3 bases: TGCAGTGCTACGGCCGGGGGGGAGCAGTTCTTC. Residues: CSATAGGEQFF. This chain links TRBV20-1 with TRBJ2-1, with 7 nucleotides matching TRBD2. The CDR3 covers 11 residues. Unmatched junction bases numbered 4, after V lost 4 bases and J lost 10 bases. In germline, CDR1 is DFQATT, CDR2 SNEGSKA (reference sequence).

The V call is TRBV5-8, the J call TRBJ2-4; no reliable D call. The CDR3 sequence is 14 residues long. Between the trimmed V and J ends, which lost 4 bases and 0 bases, there was a span of 8 bases. Germline values: CDR1 SGHTS, CDR2 YDEGEE. CDR3 sequence reads: CASSGRVAKNIQYF. As DNA, the CDR3 is TGTGCCAGCAGCGGCCGGGTAGCCAAAAACATTCAGTACTTC.

The CDR3 nucleotides are TGTGCCAGCAGCTTCCAGGGCGTTGGCTCCGGGGAGCTGTTTTTT. The encoded protein is CASSFQGVGSGELFF. The chain links TRBV5-4 to TRBJ2-2; perhaps TRBD1 as D (5 bases). Trimming took 2 bases from V and 6 from J, leaving 14 bases between them. Germline-derived CDR1 and CDR2 are SGHNT and YYREEE (reference sequence). The length of the CDR3 is 15 residues.

The chain has TRBV16 and TRBJ1-5; a possible D gene is TRBD1 (5 bases). V was cut by 2 bases and J by 3 bases, with 8 bases left in between. The V gene's germline CDR1 is KGHSY and CDR2 FQNENV. This CDR3 comprises 14 residues. CDR3 residues: CASSQGAFNQPQHF. In nucleotides, the CDR3 is TGTGCCAGCAGCCAAGGGGCTTTCAATCAGCCCCAGCATTTT.

The chain carries TRBV7-2 and TRBJ2-5, with TRBD2 identical over 8 bases. Germline V gene data show CDR1 as SGHTA and CDR2 as FQGNSA. V lost 4 bases and J lost 5; bases outside the gene matches: 6. The CDR3 runs 14 residues. The CDR3 coding sequence is TGTGCCAGCAGCTCGAGCGGGGGCAGGGAGACCCAGTACTTC. Amino acids: CASSSSGGRETQYF.

The J gene is TRBJ1-1, the V gene TRBV5-6, with 8 bases that match TRBD1. This CDR3 spans 15 amino acids. CDR1 is SGHDT, CDR2 YYEEEE, per germline. The V and J ends lost 4 bases and 2 bases, in that order; junction bases with no gene match: 7. The CDR3 DNA reads TGTGCCAGCAGCCACCAGGGGGCGATTAACACTGAAGCTTTCTTT. Amino acids: CASSHQGAINTEAFF. Full variable domain (missing parts from reference TRBV5-6 and TRBJ1-1): DAGVTQSPTHLIKTRGQQVTLRCSPKSGHDTVSWYQQALGQGPQFIFQYYEEEERQRGNFPDRFSGHQFPNYSSELNVNALLLGDSALYLCASSHQGAINTEAFFGQGTRLTVV.

Turning to this clone: Mismatch with germline at one junction end may stem from a read error. V and J are TRBV7-6 and TRBJ1-4, with 7 bases fitting TRBD1. Germline V CDR1 and CDR2: SGHVS, FNYEAQ. CDR3 length: 15 amino acids. The CDR3 loop reads CASSSREGANEKLFF. Here the CDR3 DNA reads TGTGCCAGCAGCTCCCGTGAGGGGGCTAACGAAAAACTGTTTTTT.

The chain has TRBV2 and TRBJ2-5; 8 bases match TRBD2. Trimming at V came to 2 bases and at J to 7 bases, leaving 12 bases not matched to a gene. There are 16 residues in the CDR3. Germline assignment: CDR1 SNHLY and CDR2 FYNNEI. This CDR3 reads CASSELNNGRGGTQYF. The CDR3 DNA sequence: TGTGCCAGCAGTGAATTAAATAACGGGAGGGGGGGGACCCAGTACTTC.

V and J are TRBV28 and TRBJ2-5; a weak D match, TRBD1 (5 bases). CDR1 and CDR2 from the germline V gene are MDHEN and SYDVKM. The CDR3 runs to 13 residues. Trimming took 3 bases from V and 4 from J, leaving 9 bases between them. The CDR3 nucleotides are TGTGCCAGCAGTTTGGGGCAGCTAGAGACCCAGTACTTC. Encoded protein: CASSLGQLETQYF.

The genes are TRBV19 and TRBJ1-1; 10 bases fit TRBD1. This CDR3 has 15 residues. The V gene end was trimmed by 5 bases and the J gene end by 3 bases; junction bases not matched to a gene: 6. CDR1 LNHDA and CDR2 SQIVND come from the germline V gene (reference sequence). The CDR3 loop is CASSGAGTGDTEAFF. DNA of the CDR3: TGTGCCAGTAGTGGGGCCGGGACAGGGGACACTGAAGCTTTCTTT.

The rearrangement uses TRBV5-1 and TRBJ1-6; 9 nucleotides line up with TRBD1. V lost 0 bases and J lost 7; bases outside the gene matches: 5. Germline CDR1 SGHRS, CDR2 YFSETQ. The length of the CDR3 is 16 residues. The CDR3 DNA follows: TGCGCCAGCAGCTTGGAACCGGGACAGGGAAATTCACCCCTCCACTTT. Translating gives CASSLEPGQGNSPLHF.

The chain employs TRBV5-4 and TRBJ1-1, with D unresolved. The CDR3 length is 13 residues. The V end lost 5 bases, the J end lost 1 base, and 9 bases lay between the germline ends. Germline V gene data show CDR1 as SGHNT and CDR2 as YYREEE (reference sequence). The CDR3 DNA reads as TGTGCCAGCAGTCCCACGGGGAACACTGAAGCTTTCTTT. Translated, it gives CASSPTGNTEAFF.

In this sample, this clone turned up once. CDR3 in DNA: TGTGCCACCAGCAGAGATGCCGGGGGGTGGTCACCCCTCCACTTT. It yields the protein CATSRDAGGWSPLHF. V usage is TRBV15 and J usage is TRBJ1-6, with D possibly matching TRBD1 (5 bases). This CDR3 region has 15 residues. The germline V gene encodes CDR1 LNHNV and CDR2 YYDKDF (reference sequence). Trimming took off 0 bases at V and 10 bases at J, with 13 bases between the two ends.

The rearrangement uses TRBV10-3 and TRBJ2-1; 12 positions match TRBD2. The CDR3 loop spans 16 amino acids. Per the germline V gene, CDR1 is ENHRY and CDR2 is SYGVKD. After removal of 7 bases from V and 9 bases from J, the junction contained 13 bases not matched to a gene. The CDR3 here is CAITEILAGGPGEQFF. The CDR3 DNA sequence: TGTGCCATCACCGAAATTCTAGCGGGAGGGCCGGGTGAGCAGTTCTTC.

The rearrangement uses TRBV4-1 and TRBJ2-7, with 9 bases fitting TRBD2. Germline CDR1 is MGHRA and CDR2 is YSYEKL. The CDR3 is made up of 17 amino acids. The ends lost 1 base at V and 5 bases at J; junction bases unmatched: 12. The CDR3 DNA is TGCGCCAGCAGCCAAGCGTCCATGGGACTAGCCCCCCACGAGCAGTACTTC. Amino acids: CASSQASMGLAPHEQYF.

Only a few counts were recorded for this clone. CDR3 sequence (DNA): TGTGCCTGGTCCATCGGGGGCACTGAAGCTTTCTTT. This encodes CAWSIGGTEAFF. The chain recombines TRBV30 with TRBJ1-1; D is perhaps TRBD1 (5 bases). V shed 5 bases and J shed 4 bases, with 11 bases lying between them. This CDR3 comprises 12 residues. Germline lookup yields CDR1 GTSNPN and CDR2 SVGIG (reference sequence).

This chain joins TRBV7-2 and TRBJ1-5; 7 positions match TRBD1. The V gene's germline CDR1 is SGHTA and CDR2 FQGNSA. The ends lost 4 bases at V and 4 bases at J; junction bases unmatched: 4. This CDR3 has 14 residues. The CDR3, as DNA: TGTGCCAGCAGCTCGAACAGGGGAAATCAGCCCCAGCATTTT. It translates to CASSSNRGNQPQHF.